Listed below are T cell receptor beta chains from one sample, sequenced in a study of blood T cell repertoires in COVID-19. TCRdb's copy holds only in-frame clones and misses some; the assay was immunoSEQ multiplex PCR. Of tens of thousands of clones listed, less than 85% are singletons. Sequencing was performed on peripheral blood. The receptor set was obtained from a woman of 80 years or more with acute or convalescent COVID-19. The CDR3 runs from the conserved cysteine through the conserved F or W. Each record gives: J gene, clone size, D gene, V gene, CDR3 protein, CDR3 DNA. D genes are given only for firm matches. For some rows the clone size is stated as once, few or many, or as a class when expanded; others skip it.

j_call: TRBJ2-3; clone_size: .; d_call: TRBD1; v_call: TRBV7-6; cdr3_aa: CASSWRDRPTDTQYF; cdr3_nt: TGTGCCAGCAGCTGGAGGGACAGGCCCACAGATACGCAGTATTTT
j_call: TRBJ2-5; clone_size: once; d_call: .; v_call: TRBV19; cdr3_aa: CASSIISGSETQYF; cdr3_nt: TGTGCCAGTAGTATTATCTCGGGGTCGGAGACCCAGTACTTC
j_call: TRBJ2-7; clone_size: once; d_call: TRBD2; v_call: TRBV10-3; cdr3_aa: CAISESRVAGAHSYEQYF; cdr3_nt: TGTGCCATCAGTGAGTCGAGGGTAGCGGGGGCCCACTCCTACGAGCAGTACTTC
j_call: TRBJ2-1; clone_size: .; d_call: .; v_call: TRBV10-3; cdr3_aa: CAISWRDSIHEQFF; cdr3_nt: TGTGCCATCAGTTGGAGGGACTCGATTCATGAGCAGTTCTTC
j_call: TRBJ2-1; clone_size: .; d_call: .; v_call: TRBV3-1/TRBV3-2; cdr3_aa: CASSSTSWTLNEQFF; cdr3_nt: TGTGCCAGCAGCTCCACTAGCTGGACCCTAAATGAGCAGTTCTTC
j_call: TRBJ2-7; clone_size: .; d_call: .; v_call: TRBV18; cdr3_aa: CASSKGPGRQYEQYF; cdr3_nt: TGTGCCAGCTCAAAAGGCCCAGGGAGGCAATACGAGCAGTACTTC
j_call: TRBJ2-3; clone_size: .; d_call: TRBD2; v_call: TRBV6-4; cdr3_aa: CASSDQAGGPNTQYF; cdr3_nt: TGTGCCAGCAGTGACCAAGCGGGAGGGCCAAATACGCAGTATTTT
j_call: TRBJ2-3; clone_size: .; d_call: TRBD1; v_call: TRBV18; cdr3_aa: CASSPQDREYTDTQYF; cdr3_nt: TGTGCCAGCTCACCACAAGACAGGGAATACACAGATACGCAGTATTTT
j_call: TRBJ2-1; clone_size: .; d_call: .; v_call: TRBV18; cdr3_aa: CASSLSLGGTYNEQFF; cdr3_nt: TGTGCCAGCTCACTTTCTCTTGGGGGGACCTACAATGAGCAGTTCTTC
j_call: TRBJ2-7; clone_size: few; d_call: .; v_call: TRBV19; cdr3_aa: CASSIKWESYEQYF; cdr3_nt: TGTGCCAGTAGTATTAAGTGGGAGTCTTACGAGCAGTACTTC
j_call: TRBJ1-2; clone_size: .; d_call: .; v_call: TRBV4-1; cdr3_aa: CASSQFSRAYGYTF; cdr3_nt: TGCGCCAGCAGCCAATTTTCCAGGGCGTATGGCTACACCTTC
j_call: TRBJ2-5; clone_size: .; d_call: .; v_call: TRBV7-9; cdr3_aa: CASNIEVRGETQYF; cdr3_nt: TGTGCCAGCAACATAGAGGTGCGGGGAGAGACCCAGTACTTC
j_call: TRBJ2-7; clone_size: .; d_call: .; v_call: TRBV6-5; cdr3_aa: CASKISLASYEQYF; cdr3_nt: TGTGCCAGCAAAATTAGCTTGGCCTCCTACGAGCAGTACTTC
j_call: TRBJ2-3; clone_size: .; d_call: .; v_call: TRBV19; cdr3_aa: CATSGRNGDTQYF; cdr3_nt: TGTGCCACGTCGGGGAGGAATGGAGATACGCAGTATTTT
j_call: TRBJ2-5; clone_size: .; d_call: .; v_call: TRBV2; cdr3_aa: CASSEGFGVRGETQYF; cdr3_nt: TGTGCCAGCAGTGAAGGGTTCGGGGTCAGGGGAGAGACCCAGTACTTC
j_call: TRBJ2-1; clone_size: .; d_call: TRBD2; v_call: TRBV6-2/TRBV6-3; cdr3_aa: CASSYLTSGDYNEQFF; cdr3_nt: TGTGCCAGCAGTTATCTGACTAGCGGTGACTACAATGAGCAGTTCTTC
j_call: TRBJ2-7; clone_size: .; d_call: .; v_call: TRBV18; cdr3_aa: CASSLSPADYEQYF; cdr3_nt: TGTGCCAGCTCCCTCTCGCCAGCGGACTACGAGCAGTACTTC
j_call: TRBJ2-3; clone_size: .; d_call: .; v_call: TRBV19; cdr3_aa: CASSIGASYNPGTDTQYF; cdr3_nt: TGTGCCAGTAGTATAGGGGCTAGCTATAACCCTGGCACAGATACGCAGTATTTT
j_call: TRBJ1-6; clone_size: .; d_call: TRBD1; v_call: TRBV28; cdr3_aa: CASKGATGVHF; cdr3_nt: TGTGCCAGCAAGGGGGCCACGGGGGTCCACTTT
j_call: TRBJ2-7; clone_size: .; d_call: .; v_call: TRBV27; cdr3_aa: CASRKGREQYF; cdr3_nt: TGTGCCAGCAGGAAGGGGAGGGAGCAGTACTTC
j_call: TRBJ2-7; clone_size: .; d_call: TRBD1; v_call: TRBV5-1; cdr3_aa: CASSLGQGRTEQYF; cdr3_nt: TGCGCCAGCAGCTTGGGACAGGGAAGGACCGAGCAGTACTTC
j_call: TRBJ2-5; clone_size: .; d_call: TRBD1; v_call: TRBV19; cdr3_aa: CASSPDRGGSETQYF; cdr3_nt: TGTGCCAGTAGTCCCGACAGGGGGGGAAGCGAGACCCAGTACTTC